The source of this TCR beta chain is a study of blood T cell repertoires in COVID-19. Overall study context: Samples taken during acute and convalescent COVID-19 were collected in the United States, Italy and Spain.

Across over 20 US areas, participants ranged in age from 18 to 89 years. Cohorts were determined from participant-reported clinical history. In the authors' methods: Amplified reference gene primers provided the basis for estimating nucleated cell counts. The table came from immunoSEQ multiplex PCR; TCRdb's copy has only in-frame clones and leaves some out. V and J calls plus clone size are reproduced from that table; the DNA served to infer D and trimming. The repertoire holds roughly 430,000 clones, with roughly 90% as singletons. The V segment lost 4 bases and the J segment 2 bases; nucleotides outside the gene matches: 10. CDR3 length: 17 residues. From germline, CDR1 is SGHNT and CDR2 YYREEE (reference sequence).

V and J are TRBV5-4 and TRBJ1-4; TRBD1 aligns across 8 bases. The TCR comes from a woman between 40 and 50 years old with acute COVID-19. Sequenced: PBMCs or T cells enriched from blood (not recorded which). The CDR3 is CASSAKRTGTTNEKLFF. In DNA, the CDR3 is TGTGCCAGCAGCGCAAAAAGGACAGGGACCACTAATGAAAAACTGTTTTTT.